The entry below describes one TCR beta chain. The antigen is undetermined. Libraries were prepared by immunoSEQ multiplex PCR; TCRdb keeps only in-frame clonotypes and omits some of them. The sample holds about 64,000 clones, 85% to 90% seen once. The data originate from a study of pediatric ulcerative colitis. Study-level points and caveats: Acute severe colitis showed lower rectal diversity from clonal expansions. Ulcerative colitis patients shared more blood-rectal clones than controls. All ulcerative colitis patients, but no controls, carried two rectal clonotypes.

The specimen was blood. The origin of this receptor is a boy younger than 18 with severe ulcerative colitis.

The CDR3 DNA reads TGTGCCAGCTCACCTATGGCCGCGAACACTGAAGCTTTCTTT. Protein sequence: CASSPMAANTEAFF. The J gene is TRBJ1-1, the V gene TRBV18; D remains unclear. Germline V lookup: CDR1 KGHSH, CDR2 LQKENI. This CDR3 is 14 amino acids long. The V end lost 3 bases, the J end lost 1 base, and 9 bases lay between the germline ends.